The rows below give T cell receptor beta chains drawn from one sample of a study of blood T cell repertoires in COVID-19. Produced via immunoSEQ multiplex PCR; TCRdb's table is partial and in-frame only. The table lists 85,000 to 90,000 clones, more than 85% of them singletons, with approximately 2.2% in the top ten. Sequencing was performed on peripheral blood. The source is a human donor with active COVID-19. The donor label of this sample is uncertain. The CDR3 runs from the conserved cysteine through the conserved F or W. Each record gives: D gene, J gene, V gene, clone size, CDR3 protein, CDR3 DNA. A D gene is named only where the DNA matches it firmly. Size values are once, few and many counts, or a class for expanded clones, and some rows have none.

D gene: -; J gene: TRBJ1-4; V gene: TRBV3-1/TRBV3-2; clone size: -; CDR3 protein: CASSQRTFHEKLFF; CDR3 DNA: TGTGCCAGCAGCCAACGGACTTTTCATGAAAAACTGTTTTTT
D gene: TRBD1; J gene: TRBJ1-5; V gene: TRBV7-9; clone size: -; CDR3 protein: CASSLGQGLNQPQHF; CDR3 DNA: TGTGCCAGCAGCCTCGGACAGGGCCTCAATCAGCCCCAGCATTTT
D gene: -; J gene: TRBJ1-2; V gene: TRBV7-9; clone size: once; CDR3 protein: CASSQFEGDGYTF; CDR3 DNA: TGTGCCAGCAGCCAGTTCGAGGGTGATGGCTACACCTTC
D gene: -; J gene: TRBJ1-2; V gene: TRBV6-6; clone size: -; CDR3 protein: CASSRGGGYTF; CDR3 DNA: TGTGCCAGCAGCCGCGGGGGTGGCTACACCTTC
D gene: -; J gene: TRBJ1-3; V gene: TRBV6-5; clone size: -; CDR3 protein: CASAGGSTGNTIYF; CDR3 DNA: TGTGCCAGCGCCGGGGGATCGACTGGAAACACCATATATTTT
D gene: -; J gene: TRBJ1-2; V gene: TRBV19; clone size: -; CDR3 protein: CASSIGQGYTF; CDR3 DNA: TGTGCCAGTAGTATTGGACAAGGCTACACCTTC
D gene: TRBD1; J gene: TRBJ2-1; V gene: TRBV11-3; clone size: -; CDR3 protein: CASSPRRGGPGNEQFF; CDR3 DNA: TGTGCCAGCAGCCCCAGGCGAGGGGGCCCAGGCAATGAGCAGTTCTTC
D gene: -; J gene: TRBJ1-1; V gene: TRBV5-1; clone size: -; CDR3 protein: CASSAGRDTEAFF; CDR3 DNA: TGCGCCAGCAGCGCAGGGAGGGACACTGAAGCTTTCTTT
D gene: TRBD1; J gene: TRBJ1-5; V gene: TRBV7-8; clone size: once; CDR3 protein: CASSHRDRETALDQPQHF; CDR3 DNA: TGTGCCAGCAGCCACCGGGACAGGGAAACTGCGTTAGATCAGCCCCAGCATTTT
D gene: -; J gene: TRBJ2-1; V gene: TRBV11-1; clone size: -; CDR3 protein: CASSTGSRYDEQFF; CDR3 DNA: TGTGCCAGCAGTACCGGGTCCCGGTACGATGAGCAGTTCTTC
D gene: TRBD2; J gene: TRBJ2-5; V gene: TRBV3-1/TRBV3-2; clone size: -; CDR3 protein: CASSQDPAGGQETQYF; CDR3 DNA: TGTGCCAGCAGCCAAGATCCAGCGGGGGGCCAAGAGACCCAGTACTTC
D gene: TRBD1; J gene: TRBJ2-2; V gene: TRBV4-3; clone size: once; CDR3 protein: CASSTQGQGVGYTGELFF; CDR3 DNA: TGCGCCAGCAGCACCCAAGGACAGGGAGTAGGGTATACCGGGGAGCTGTTTTTT
D gene: -; J gene: TRBJ2-1; V gene: TRBV6-5; clone size: -; CDR3 protein: CASSYRGRLENEQFF; CDR3 DNA: TGTGCCAGCAGTTATAGAGGCAGATTAGAGAATGAGCAGTTCTTC
D gene: -; J gene: TRBJ2-7; V gene: TRBV27; clone size: -; CDR3 protein: CASSPRGLYEQYF; CDR3 DNA: TGTGCCAGTTCGCCCAGGGGATTATACGAGCAGTACTTC
D gene: -; J gene: TRBJ2-5; V gene: TRBV28; clone size: once; CDR3 protein: CASSSSDRKETQYF; CDR3 DNA: TGTGCCAGCAGTTCCTCAGACAGGAAAGAGACCCAGTACTTC
D gene: TRBD2; J gene: TRBJ2-3; V gene: TRBV9; clone size: once; CDR3 protein: CASSALGLALADTQYF; CDR3 DNA: TGTGCCAGCAGCGCCCTGGGACTAGCGCTCGCAGATACGCAGTATTTT
D gene: TRBD1; J gene: TRBJ1-1; V gene: TRBV28; clone size: -; CDR3 protein: CASSTQDRGHEAFF; CDR3 DNA: TGTGCCAGCAGTACCCAGGACAGGGGGCATGAAGCTTTCTTT
D gene: TRBD1; J gene: TRBJ1-6; V gene: TRBV6-2/TRBV6-3; clone size: -; CDR3 protein: CASSGPDRAYNSPLHF; CDR3 DNA: TGTGCCAGCAGTGGACCCGACAGGGCTTATAATTCACCCCTCCACTTT
D gene: -; J gene: TRBJ2-3; V gene: TRBV24-1; clone size: -; CDR3 protein: CATSGRIVPDTQYF; CDR3 DNA: TGTGCCACCAGTGGGAGGATAGTCCCAGATACGCAGTATTTT
D gene: TRBD2; J gene: TRBJ2-3; V gene: TRBV18; clone size: -; CDR3 protein: CASSPDPGGLAGDPSTDTQYF; CDR3 DNA: TGTGCCAGCTCACCAGATCCGGGTGGACTAGCGGGGGATCCTAGCACAGATACGCAGTATTTT
D gene: TRBD2; J gene: TRBJ2-3; V gene: TRBV28; clone size: -; CDR3 protein: CASRLAGGLGADTQYF; CDR3 DNA: TGTGCCAGCAGACTAGCGGGGGGGCTTGGGGCAGATACGCAGTATTTT
D gene: -; J gene: TRBJ2-5; V gene: TRBV7-3; clone size: -; CDR3 protein: CASSVTGGETQYF; CDR3 DNA: TGTGCCAGCAGCGTGACAGGCGGGGAGACCCAGTACTTC
D gene: TRBD2; J gene: TRBJ2-3; V gene: TRBV7-3; clone size: -; CDR3 protein: CASSLTPVGLATDTQYF; CDR3 DNA: TGTGCCAGCAGCTTAACGCCGGTGGGACTAGCGACAGATACGCAGTATTTT
D gene: -; J gene: TRBJ1-5; V gene: TRBV25-1; clone size: -; CDR3 protein: CASSLPGSNQPQHF; CDR3 DNA: TGTGCCAGCAGTCTACCGGGAAGCAATCAGCCCCAGCATTTT
D gene: -; J gene: TRBJ2-7; V gene: TRBV4-3; clone size: -; CDR3 protein: CASSQGPPGGANSYEQYF; CDR3 DNA: TGCGCCAGCAGCCAAGGGCCCCCAGGCGGGGCTAACTCCTACGAGCAGTACTTC
D gene: TRBD1; J gene: TRBJ1-6; V gene: TRBV5-1; clone size: -; CDR3 protein: CASSLEQGAYNSPLHF; CDR3 DNA: TGCGCCAGCAGCTTGGAACAGGGGGCCTATAATTCACCCCTCCACTTT
D gene: TRBD1; J gene: TRBJ1-4; V gene: TRBV11-2; clone size: -; CDR3 protein: CASSAAGTGQEKLFF; CDR3 DNA: TGTGCCAGCAGCGCAGCCGGGACAGGGCAAGAAAAACTGTTTTTT
D gene: TRBD1; J gene: TRBJ1-2; V gene: TRBV25-1; clone size: -; CDR3 protein: CASSVGGFNYGYTF; CDR3 DNA: TGTGCCAGCAGTGTAGGGGGCTTTAACTATGGCTACACCTTC
D gene: TRBD1; J gene: TRBJ1-2; V gene: TRBV7-2; clone size: once; CDR3 protein: CASSLGQGPGYTF; CDR3 DNA: TGTGCCAGCAGCCTAGGACAGGGACCTGGCTACACCTTC
D gene: -; J gene: TRBJ2-2; V gene: TRBV7-8; clone size: -; CDR3 protein: CASSPARVDTGELFF; CDR3 DNA: TGTGCCAGCAGCCCGGCGCGGGTGGACACCGGGGAGCTGTTTTTT
D gene: TRBD1; J gene: TRBJ2-5; V gene: TRBV6-5; clone size: -; CDR3 protein: CASRRGRVSETQYF; CDR3 DNA: TGTGCCAGCAGAAGGGGGCGAGTTTCAGAGACCCAGTACTTC
D gene: -; J gene: TRBJ1-1; V gene: TRBV25-1; clone size: -; CDR3 protein: CASSESQGLSTEAFF; CDR3 DNA: TGTGCCAGCAGTGAAAGTCAGGGTTTGAGCACTGAAGCTTTCTTT
D gene: TRBD1; J gene: TRBJ1-6; V gene: TRBV5-6; clone size: -; CDR3 protein: CASSLVGTGENSPLHF; CDR3 DNA: TGTGCCAGCAGCTTAGTGGGGACAGGGGAAAATTCACCCCTCCACTTT
D gene: -; J gene: TRBJ2-3; V gene: TRBV7-9; clone size: -; CDR3 protein: CASSLASGTDTQYF; CDR3 DNA: TGTGCCAGCAGCTTGGCTAGTGGCACAGATACGCAGTATTTT
D gene: -; J gene: TRBJ2-7; V gene: TRBV5-1; clone size: -; CDR3 protein: CASSLVSQYYEQYF; CDR3 DNA: TGCGCCAGCAGCTTGGTCTCACAGTACTACGAGCAGTACTTC
D gene: -; J gene: TRBJ2-7; V gene: TRBV4-3; clone size: few; CDR3 protein: CASSQDAGLYEQYF; CDR3 DNA: TGCGCCAGCAGCCAAGATGCAGGTTTGTACGAGCAGTACTTC
D gene: TRBD1; J gene: TRBJ1-2; V gene: TRBV9; clone size: -; CDR3 protein: CASSVDRGSPLSGYTF; CDR3 DNA: TGTGCCAGCAGCGTCGACAGGGGGTCTCCTCTCTCTGGCTACACCTTC
D gene: TRBD1; J gene: TRBJ1-6; V gene: TRBV6-5; clone size: -; CDR3 protein: CASTMDRGNSPLHF; CDR3 DNA: TGTGCCAGCACTATGGACAGGGGTAATTCACCCCTCCACTTT
D gene: TRBD1; J gene: TRBJ1-2; V gene: TRBV19; clone size: -; CDR3 protein: CASSSSDRNGYTF; CDR3 DNA: TGTGCCAGTAGTTCGTCGGACAGGAATGGCTACACCTTC
D gene: -; J gene: TRBJ2-1; V gene: TRBV10-3; clone size: once; CDR3 protein: CAISPGGNEQFF; CDR3 DNA: TGTGCCATCAGCCCCGGGGGCAATGAGCAGTTCTTC